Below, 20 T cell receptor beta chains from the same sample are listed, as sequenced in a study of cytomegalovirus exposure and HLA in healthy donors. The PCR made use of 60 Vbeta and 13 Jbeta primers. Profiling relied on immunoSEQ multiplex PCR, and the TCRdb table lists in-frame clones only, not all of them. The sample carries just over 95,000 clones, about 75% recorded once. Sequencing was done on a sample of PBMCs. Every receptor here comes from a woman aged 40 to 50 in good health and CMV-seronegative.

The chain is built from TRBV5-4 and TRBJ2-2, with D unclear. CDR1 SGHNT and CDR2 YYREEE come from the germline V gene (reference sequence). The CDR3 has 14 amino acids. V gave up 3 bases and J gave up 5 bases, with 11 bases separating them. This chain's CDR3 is CASSSVTVTGELFF. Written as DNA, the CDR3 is TGTGCCAGCAGCTCGGTAACAGTAACCGGGGAGCTGTTTTTT.

Here the CDR3 DNA reads TGCGCCAGCAGCCACAACAGGGGCACTGAAGCTTTCTTT. As protein: CASSHNRGTEAFF. The chain employs TRBV10-1 and TRBJ1-1, with TRBD1 matching over 7 bases. The CDR3 loop spans 13 amino acids. Germline CDR1 reads WNHNN; CDR2 reads SYGVQD (reference sequence). V lost 6 bases and J lost 4; bases outside the gene matches: 5.

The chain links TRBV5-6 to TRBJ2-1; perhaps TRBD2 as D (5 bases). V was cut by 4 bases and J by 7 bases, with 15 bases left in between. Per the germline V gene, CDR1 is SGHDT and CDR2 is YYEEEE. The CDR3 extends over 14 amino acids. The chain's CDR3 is CASSPQDRRNEQFF. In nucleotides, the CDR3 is TGTGCCAGCAGCCCCCAGGATCGGAGGAATGAGCAGTTCTTC.

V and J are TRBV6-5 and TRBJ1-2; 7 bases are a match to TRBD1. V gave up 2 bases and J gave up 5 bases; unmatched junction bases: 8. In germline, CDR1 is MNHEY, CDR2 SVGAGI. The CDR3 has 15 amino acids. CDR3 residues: CASSYTPGQNYGYTF. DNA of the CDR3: TGTGCCAGCAGTTACACACCGGGACAGAATTATGGCTACACCTTC.

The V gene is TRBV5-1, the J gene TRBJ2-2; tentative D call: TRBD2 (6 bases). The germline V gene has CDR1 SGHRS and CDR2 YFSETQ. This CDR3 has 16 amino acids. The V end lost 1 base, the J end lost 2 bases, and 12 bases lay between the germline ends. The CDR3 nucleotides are TGCGCCAGCAGCTTGCTGGCGGGGCTTAACACCGGGGAGCTGTTTTTT. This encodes CASSLLAGLNTGELFF.

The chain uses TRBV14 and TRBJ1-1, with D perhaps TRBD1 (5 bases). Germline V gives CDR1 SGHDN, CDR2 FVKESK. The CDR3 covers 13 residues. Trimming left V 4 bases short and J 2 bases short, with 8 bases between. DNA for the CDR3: TGTGCCAGCAGCCCTGGGGCTAACACTGAAGCTTTCTTT. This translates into CASSPGANTEAFF.

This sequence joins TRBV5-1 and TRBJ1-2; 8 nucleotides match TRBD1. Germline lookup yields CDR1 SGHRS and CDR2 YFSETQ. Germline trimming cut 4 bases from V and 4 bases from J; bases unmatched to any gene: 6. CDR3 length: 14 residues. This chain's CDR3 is CASSAGQDIYGYTF. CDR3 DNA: TGCGCCAGCAGCGCGGGACAGGATATCTATGGCTACACCTTC.

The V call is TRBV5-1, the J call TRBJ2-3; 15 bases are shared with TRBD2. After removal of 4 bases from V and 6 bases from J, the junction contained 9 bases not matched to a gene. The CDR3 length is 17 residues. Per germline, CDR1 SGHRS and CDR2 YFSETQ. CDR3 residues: CASSAGLAGGPRDTQYF. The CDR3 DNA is TGCGCCAGCAGCGCGGGACTAGCGGGGGGACCCCGGGATACGCAGTATTTT.

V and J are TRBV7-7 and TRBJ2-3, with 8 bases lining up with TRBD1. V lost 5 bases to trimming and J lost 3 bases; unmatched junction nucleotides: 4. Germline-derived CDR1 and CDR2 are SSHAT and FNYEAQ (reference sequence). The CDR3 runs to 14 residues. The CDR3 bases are TGTGCCAGCAGCCGACAGGGGTTGACAGATACGCAGTATTTT. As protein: CASSRQGLTDTQYF.

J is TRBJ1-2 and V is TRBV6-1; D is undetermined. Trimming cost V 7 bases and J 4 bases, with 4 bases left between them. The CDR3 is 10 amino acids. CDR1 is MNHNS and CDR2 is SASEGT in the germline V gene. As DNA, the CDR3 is TGTGCCAGCAACAGCTATGGCTACACCTTC. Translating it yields CASNSYGYTF.

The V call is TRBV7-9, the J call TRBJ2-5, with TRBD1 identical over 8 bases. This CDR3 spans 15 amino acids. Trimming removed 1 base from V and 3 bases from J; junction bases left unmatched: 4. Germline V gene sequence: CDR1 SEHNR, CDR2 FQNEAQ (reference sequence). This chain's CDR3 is CASSLGQGIEETQYF. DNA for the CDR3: TGTGCCAGCAGCTTAGGACAGGGGATCGAAGAGACCCAGTACTTC.

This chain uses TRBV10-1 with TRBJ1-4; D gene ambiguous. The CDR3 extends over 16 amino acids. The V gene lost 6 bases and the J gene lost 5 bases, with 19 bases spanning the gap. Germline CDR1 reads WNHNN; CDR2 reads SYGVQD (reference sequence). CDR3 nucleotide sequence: TGCGCCAGCAGACCTTTTCGTCGGGTCACCAATGAAAAACTGTTTTTT. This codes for CASRPFRRVTNEKLFF.

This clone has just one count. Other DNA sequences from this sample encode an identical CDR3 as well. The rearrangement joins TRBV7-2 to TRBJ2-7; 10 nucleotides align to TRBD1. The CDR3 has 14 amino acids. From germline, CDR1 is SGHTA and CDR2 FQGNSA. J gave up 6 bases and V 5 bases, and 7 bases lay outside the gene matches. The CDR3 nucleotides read TGTGCCAGCAGCGGGGACAGGGGAAGGGGCGAGCAGTACTTC. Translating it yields CASSGDRGRGEQYF.

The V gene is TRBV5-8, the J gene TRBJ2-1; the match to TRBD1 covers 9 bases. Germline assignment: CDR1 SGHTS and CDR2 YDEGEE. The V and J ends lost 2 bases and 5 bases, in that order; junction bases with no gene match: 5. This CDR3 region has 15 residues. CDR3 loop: CASSLLRDRDNEQFF. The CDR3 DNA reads TGTGCCAGCAGCTTACTAAGGGACAGGGACAATGAGCAGTTCTTC.

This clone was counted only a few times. CDR3 DNA: TGTGCCAGCAGTTACGCCAGGACACTTAATGAAAAACTGTTTTTT. The encoded protein is CASSYARTLNEKLFF. The chain couples TRBV6-6 to TRBJ1-4; D is perhaps TRBD1 (5 bases). Germline loops: CDR1 MNHNY, CDR2 SVGAGI (reference sequence). The V gene lost 2 bases and the J gene lost 4 bases, with 11 bases spanning the gap. The CDR3 covers 15 residues.

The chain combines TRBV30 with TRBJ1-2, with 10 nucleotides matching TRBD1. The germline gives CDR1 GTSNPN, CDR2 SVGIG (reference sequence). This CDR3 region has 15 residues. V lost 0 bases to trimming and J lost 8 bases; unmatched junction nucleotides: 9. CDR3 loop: CAWSVPGQGSEGYTF. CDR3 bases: TGTGCCTGGAGTGTCCCGGGACAGGGGTCGGAGGGCTACACCTTC.

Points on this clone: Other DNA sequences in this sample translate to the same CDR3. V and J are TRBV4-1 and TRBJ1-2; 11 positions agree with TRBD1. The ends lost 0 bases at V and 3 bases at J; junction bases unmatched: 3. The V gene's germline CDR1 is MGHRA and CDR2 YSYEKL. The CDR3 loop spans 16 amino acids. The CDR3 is CASSQDAGQGDYGYTF. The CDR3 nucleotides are TGCGCCAGCAGCCAAGATGCGGGACAGGGGGACTATGGCTACACCTTC.

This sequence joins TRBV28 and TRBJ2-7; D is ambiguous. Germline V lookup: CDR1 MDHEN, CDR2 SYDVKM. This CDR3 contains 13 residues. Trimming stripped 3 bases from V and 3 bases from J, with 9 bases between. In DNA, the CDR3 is TGTGCCAGCAGTTTCAGGCATCGCTACGAGCAGTACTTC. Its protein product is CASSFRHRYEQYF.

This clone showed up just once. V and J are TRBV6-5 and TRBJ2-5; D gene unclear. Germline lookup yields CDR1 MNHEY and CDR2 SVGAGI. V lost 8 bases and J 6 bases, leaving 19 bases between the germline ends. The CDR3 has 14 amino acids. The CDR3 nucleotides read TGTGCCAGCGGTCTCGGCCTTGAGGTGAAGACCCAGTACTTC. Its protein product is CASGLGLEVKTQYF.

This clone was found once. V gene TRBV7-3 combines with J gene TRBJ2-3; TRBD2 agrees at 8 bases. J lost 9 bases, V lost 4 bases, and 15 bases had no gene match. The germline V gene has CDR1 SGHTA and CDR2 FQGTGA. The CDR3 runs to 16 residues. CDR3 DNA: TGTGCCAGCAGCTACTCTAGCGGGCGAACACTTGGGACGCAGTATTTT. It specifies CASSYSSGRTLGTQYF.